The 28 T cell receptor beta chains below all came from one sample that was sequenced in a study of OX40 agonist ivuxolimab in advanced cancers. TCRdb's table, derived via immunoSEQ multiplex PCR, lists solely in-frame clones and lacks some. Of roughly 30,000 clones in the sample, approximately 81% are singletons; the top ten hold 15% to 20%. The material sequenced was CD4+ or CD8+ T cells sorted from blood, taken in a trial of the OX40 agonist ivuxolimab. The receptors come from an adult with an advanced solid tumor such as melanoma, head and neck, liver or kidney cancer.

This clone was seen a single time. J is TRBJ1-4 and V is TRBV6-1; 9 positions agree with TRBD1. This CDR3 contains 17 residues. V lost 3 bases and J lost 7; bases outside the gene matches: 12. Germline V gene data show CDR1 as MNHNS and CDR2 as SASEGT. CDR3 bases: TGTGCCAGCAGTGACCTCCCGGGACAGGGAGGTGGTGAAAAACTGTTTTTT. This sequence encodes CASSDLPGQGGGEKLFF.

Here the CDR3 DNA reads TGTGCCAGCAGTTTAAGCCCGGACAGTTCCTACGAGCAGTACTTC. It yields the protein CASSLSPDSSYEQYF. The chain carries TRBV28 and TRBJ2-7, with D possibly being TRBD1 (6 bases). V gave up 2 bases and J gave up 1 base, with 12 bases separating them. Germline CDR1 is MDHEN and CDR2 is SYDVKM. CDR3 length: 15 residues.

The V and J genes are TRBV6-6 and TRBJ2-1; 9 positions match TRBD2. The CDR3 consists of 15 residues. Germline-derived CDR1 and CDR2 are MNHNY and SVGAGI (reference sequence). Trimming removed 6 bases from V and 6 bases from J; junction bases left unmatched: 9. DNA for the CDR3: TGTGCCAGCAGCCTAGCGGGGATGTTGACCAATGAGCAGTTCTTC. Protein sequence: CASSLAGMLTNEQFF.

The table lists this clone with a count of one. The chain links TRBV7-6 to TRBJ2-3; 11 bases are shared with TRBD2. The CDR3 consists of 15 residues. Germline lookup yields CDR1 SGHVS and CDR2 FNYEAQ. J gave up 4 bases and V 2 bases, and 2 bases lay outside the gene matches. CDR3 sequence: CASSLTSGSADTQYF. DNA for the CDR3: TGTGCCAGCAGCTTAACTAGCGGGAGTGCAGATACGCAGTATTTT.

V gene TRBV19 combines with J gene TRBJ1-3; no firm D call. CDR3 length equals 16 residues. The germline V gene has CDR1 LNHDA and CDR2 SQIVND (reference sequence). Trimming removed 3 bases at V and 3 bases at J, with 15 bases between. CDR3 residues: CASSMGTYGVGNTIYF. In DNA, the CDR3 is TGTGCCAGTAGTATGGGAACTTACGGAGTTGGAAACACCATATATTTT.

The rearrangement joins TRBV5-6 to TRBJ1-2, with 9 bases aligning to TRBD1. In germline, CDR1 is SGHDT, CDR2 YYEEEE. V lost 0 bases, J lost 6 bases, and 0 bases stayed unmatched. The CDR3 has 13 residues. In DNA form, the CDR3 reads TGTGCCAGCAGCTTGGGGGACAGGGATGGCTACACCTTC. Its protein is CASSLGDRDGYTF.

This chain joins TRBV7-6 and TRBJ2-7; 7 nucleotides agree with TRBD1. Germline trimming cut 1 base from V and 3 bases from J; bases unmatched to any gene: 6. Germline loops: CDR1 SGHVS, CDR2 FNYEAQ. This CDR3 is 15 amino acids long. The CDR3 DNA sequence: TGTGCCAGCAGCTTAGAGAGGGGGCCCCTCTACGAGCAGTACTTC. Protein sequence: CASSLERGPLYEQYF. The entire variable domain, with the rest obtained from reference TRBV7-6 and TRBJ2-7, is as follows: GAGVSQSPRYKVTKRGQDVALRCDPISGHVSLYWYRQALGQGPEFLTYFNYEAQQDKSGLPNDRFSAERPEGSISTLTIQRTEQRDSAMYRCASSLERGPLYEQYFGPGTRLTVT.

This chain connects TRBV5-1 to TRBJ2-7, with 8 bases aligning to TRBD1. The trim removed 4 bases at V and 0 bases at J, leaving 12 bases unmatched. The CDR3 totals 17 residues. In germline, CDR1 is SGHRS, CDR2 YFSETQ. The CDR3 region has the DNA TGCGCCAGCAGCGATCCCCCGGACAGGGCAAGCTCCTACGAGCAGTACTTC. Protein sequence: CASSDPPDRASSYEQYF.

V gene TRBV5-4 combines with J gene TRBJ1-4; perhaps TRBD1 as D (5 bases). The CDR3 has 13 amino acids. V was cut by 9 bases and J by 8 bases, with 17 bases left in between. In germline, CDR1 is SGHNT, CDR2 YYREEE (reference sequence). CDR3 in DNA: TGTGCCACCAAAGGAGACAGCGTGGAAAAACTGTTTTTT. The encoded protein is CATKGDSVEKLFF.

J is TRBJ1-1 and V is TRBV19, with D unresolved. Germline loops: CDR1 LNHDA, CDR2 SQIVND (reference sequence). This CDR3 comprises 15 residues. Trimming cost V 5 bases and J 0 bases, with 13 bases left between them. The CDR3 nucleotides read TGTGCCAGTAGTCCCGCTGGCTTCATGAACACTGAAGCTTTCTTT. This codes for CASSPAGFMNTEAFF. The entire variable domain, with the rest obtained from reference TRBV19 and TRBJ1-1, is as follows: DGGITQSPKYLFRKEGQNVTLSCEQNLNHDAMYWYRQDPGQGLRLIYYSQIVNDFQKGDIAEGYSVSREKKESFPLTVTSAQKNPTAFYLCASSPAGFMNTEAFFGQGTRLTVV.

CDR3 amino acids: CASSQGGKFNEQFF. The CDR3 DNA reads TGTGCCAGCAGCCAAGGGGGGAAGTTCAATGAGCAGTTCTTC. The chain links TRBV5-4 to TRBJ2-1, with D perhaps assigned TRBD1 or TRBD2 (6 bases each). Germline loops: CDR1 SGHNT, CDR2 YYREEE (reference sequence). The CDR3 totals 14 residues. V was trimmed by 4 bases and J by 6 bases, leaving 14 bases between them.

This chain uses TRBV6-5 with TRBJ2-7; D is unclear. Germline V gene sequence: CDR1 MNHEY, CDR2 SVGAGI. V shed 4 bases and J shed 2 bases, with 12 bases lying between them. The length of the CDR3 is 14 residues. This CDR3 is CASSWAGSTYEQYF. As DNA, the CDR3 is TGTGCCAGCAGTTGGGCTGGCTCGACCTACGAGCAGTACTTC.

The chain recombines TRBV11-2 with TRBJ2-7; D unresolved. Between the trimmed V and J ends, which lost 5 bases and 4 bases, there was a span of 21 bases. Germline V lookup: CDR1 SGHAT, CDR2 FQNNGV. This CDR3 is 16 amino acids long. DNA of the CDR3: TGTGCCAGCAGCCCCTTAGGAGCCTCGGCGACTTACGAGCAGTACTTC. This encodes CASSPLGASATYEQYF.

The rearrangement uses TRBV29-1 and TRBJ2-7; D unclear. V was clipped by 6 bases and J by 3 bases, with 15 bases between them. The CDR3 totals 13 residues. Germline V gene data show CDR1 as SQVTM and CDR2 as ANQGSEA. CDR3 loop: CSVSPPYGYEQYF. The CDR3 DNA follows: TGCAGCGTGTCCCCCCCGTACGGCTACGAGCAGTACTTC.

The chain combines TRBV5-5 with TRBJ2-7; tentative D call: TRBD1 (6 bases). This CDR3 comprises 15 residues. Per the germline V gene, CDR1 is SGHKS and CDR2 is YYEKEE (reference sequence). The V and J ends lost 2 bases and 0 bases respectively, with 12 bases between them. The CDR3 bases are TGTGCCAGCAGCTTCTTTGTAGGGGGCTCCTACGAGCAGTACTTC. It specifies CASSFFVGGSYEQYF.

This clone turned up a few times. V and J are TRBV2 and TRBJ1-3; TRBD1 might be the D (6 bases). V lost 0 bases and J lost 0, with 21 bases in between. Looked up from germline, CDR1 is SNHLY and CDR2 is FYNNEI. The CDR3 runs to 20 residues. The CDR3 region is CASSEAPQGSGASSGNTIYF. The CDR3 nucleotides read TGTGCCAGCAGTGAAGCGCCGCAGGGATCAGGGGCAAGCTCTGGAAACACCATATATTTT.

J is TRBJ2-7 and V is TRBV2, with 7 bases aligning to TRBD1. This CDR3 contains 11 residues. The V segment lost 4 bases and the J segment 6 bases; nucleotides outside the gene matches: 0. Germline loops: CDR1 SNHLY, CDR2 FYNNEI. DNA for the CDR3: TGTGCCAGCAGTGCAGGGGGCGAGCAGTACTTC. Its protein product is CASSAGGEQYF.

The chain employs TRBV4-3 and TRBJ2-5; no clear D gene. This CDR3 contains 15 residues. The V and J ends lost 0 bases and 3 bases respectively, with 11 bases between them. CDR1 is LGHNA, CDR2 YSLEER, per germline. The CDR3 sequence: CASSQDIGFEETQYF. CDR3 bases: TGCGCCAGCAGCCAAGATATCGGGTTCGAAGAGACCCAGTACTTC.

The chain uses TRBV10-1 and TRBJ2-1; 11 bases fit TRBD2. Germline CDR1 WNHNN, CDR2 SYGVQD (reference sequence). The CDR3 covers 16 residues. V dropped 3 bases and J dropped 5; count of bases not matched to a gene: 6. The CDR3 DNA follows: TGCGCCAGCAGTGATCGACCGGGACTAGCGGACAATGAGCAGTTCTTC. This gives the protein CASSDRPGLADNEQFF.

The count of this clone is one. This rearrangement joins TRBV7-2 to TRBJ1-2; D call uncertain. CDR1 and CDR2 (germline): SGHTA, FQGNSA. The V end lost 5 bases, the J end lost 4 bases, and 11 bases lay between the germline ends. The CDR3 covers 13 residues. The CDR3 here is CASSPMGGYGYTF. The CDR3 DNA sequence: TGTGCCAGCAGCCCCATGGGCGGCTATGGCTACACCTTC.

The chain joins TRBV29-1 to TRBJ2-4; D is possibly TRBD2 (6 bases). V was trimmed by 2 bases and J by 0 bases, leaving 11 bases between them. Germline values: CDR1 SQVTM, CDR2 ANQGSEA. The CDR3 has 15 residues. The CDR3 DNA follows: TGCAGCGTTGAATTTGCGGGGAAAGCCAAAAACATTCAGTACTTC. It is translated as CSVEFAGKAKNIQYF.

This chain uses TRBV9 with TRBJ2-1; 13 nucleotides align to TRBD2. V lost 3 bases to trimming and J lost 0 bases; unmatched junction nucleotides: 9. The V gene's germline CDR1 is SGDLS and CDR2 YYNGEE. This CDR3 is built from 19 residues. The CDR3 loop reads CASSANPGLAGSSYNEQFF. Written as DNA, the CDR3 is TGTGCCAGCAGCGCCAATCCGGGACTAGCGGGGAGCTCCTACAATGAGCAGTTCTTC.

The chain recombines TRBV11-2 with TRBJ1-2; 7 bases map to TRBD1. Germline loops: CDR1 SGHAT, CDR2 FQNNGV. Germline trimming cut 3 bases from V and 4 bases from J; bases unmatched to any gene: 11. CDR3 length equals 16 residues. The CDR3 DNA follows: TGTGCCAGCAGCTTTAGACAGGGTGGTTTTCCCTATGGCTACACCTTC. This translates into CASSFRQGGFPYGYTF.

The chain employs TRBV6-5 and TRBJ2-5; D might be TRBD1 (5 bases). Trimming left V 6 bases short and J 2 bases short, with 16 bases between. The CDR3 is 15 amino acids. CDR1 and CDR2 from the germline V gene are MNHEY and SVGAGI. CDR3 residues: CASSSGVDSQETQYF. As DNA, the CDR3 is TGTGCCAGCAGCTCGGGCGTAGACAGTCAAGAGACCCAGTACTTC.

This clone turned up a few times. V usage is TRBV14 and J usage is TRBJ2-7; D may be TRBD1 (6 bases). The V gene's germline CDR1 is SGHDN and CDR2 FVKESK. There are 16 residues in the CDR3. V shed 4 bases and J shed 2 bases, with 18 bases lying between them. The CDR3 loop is CASSPYESRGPYEQYF. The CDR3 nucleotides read TGTGCCAGCAGCCCATATGAGTCCAGGGGCCCCTACGAGCAGTACTTC.

CDR3 bases: TGTGCCAGCAGCGTTGGACAGGGGGCTTCCTACGAGCAGTACTTC. Its protein product is CASSVGQGASYEQYF. This sequence joins TRBV9 and TRBJ2-7, with TRBD1 matching over 11 bases. The CDR3 spans 15 residues. Germline loops: CDR1 SGDLS, CDR2 YYNGEE. The V gene end was trimmed by 2 bases and the J gene end by 1 base; junction bases not matched to a gene: 2.

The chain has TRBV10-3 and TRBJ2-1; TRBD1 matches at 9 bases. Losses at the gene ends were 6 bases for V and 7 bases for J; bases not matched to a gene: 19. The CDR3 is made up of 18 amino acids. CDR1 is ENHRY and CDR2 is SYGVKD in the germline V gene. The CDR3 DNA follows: TGTGCCATCAGCGCCTCCCTGGCCGGGACAGGGCGAGGGAATGAGCAGTTCTTC. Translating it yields CAISASLAGTGRGNEQFF.

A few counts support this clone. The CDR3 sequence is CASSKGQFPYEQYF. DNA for the CDR3: TGTGCCAGCAGCAAGGGACAGTTTCCTTACGAGCAGTACTTC. V and J are TRBV7-9 and TRBJ2-7; 7 nucleotides agree with TRBD1. Germline V gene data show CDR1 as SEHNR and CDR2 as FQNEAQ (reference sequence). Germline trimming cut 5 bases from V and 4 bases from J; bases unmatched to any gene: 8. The CDR3 length is 14 residues. Together with reference TRBV7-9 and TRBJ2-7, the CDR3 gives the full variable domain: DTGVSQNPRHKITKRGQNVTFRCDPISEHNRLYWYRQTLGQGPEFLTYFQNEAQLEKSRLLSDRFSAERPKGSFSTLEIQRTEQGDSAMYLCASSKGQFPYEQYFGPGTRLTVT.